This T cell receptor (beta chain) stems from a study of T cell changes during pregnancy in multiple sclerosis (dated by TCRdb to about 2019). For the study in its entirety: Changes in the T cell repertoire over the course of pregnancy were examined in this study in women with multiple sclerosis.

With regard to this clone: Its antigen target is currently unknown. No much larger clone exists at a distance of one base, and base qualities are not known.

Library method: the immunoSEQ multiplex PCR assay. TCRdb took over this immuneACCESS table, retaining in-frame rearrangements with V and J assigned. Such tables are incomplete; in checked studies, under half of the missing clones stem from an unresolved V gene, and the remainder is unexplained. The sample data list just under 70,000 clones, and less than 95% of these were observed just once. The top ten constitute roughly 0.87% of the sample. This TCR was recovered from a female donor with multiple sclerosis, enrolled in a pregnancy study. This sample comprised peripheral blood, obtained in the second trimester of pregnancy.

For the CDR3, the sequence is CASSAVGGTDTQYF. The nucleotides are TGTGCCAGCAGTGCCGTCGGGGGGACAGATACGCAGTATTTT. The V gene is TRBV6-4 and the J gene is TRBJ2-3; TRBD2 fits 7 bases in the junction. Based on the germline V gene, the CDR1 and CDR2 sequences are MRHNA and SNTAGT. Reading from cysteine to phenylalanine, the CDR3 counts 14 amino acids. The only DNA kept is the CDR3, 42 bases in frame from the first base. Unmatched junction bases come to 4, with V trimmed by 4 bases and J by 3 bases.